Below, 23 T cell receptor beta chains from the same sample are listed, as sequenced in a study of cytomegalovirus exposure and HLA in healthy donors. A multiplex PCR was run with 60 Vbeta primers and 13 Jbeta primers. Some clones are missing from TCRdb's copy, which holds only in-frame ones; the method was immunoSEQ multiplex PCR. This sample has 160,000 or so clones, with roughly 77% found just once. Sequenced sample: PBMCs. These receptors were taken from a man aged 30 to 45 in good health and CMV-seropositive.

The rearrangement links TRBV7-9 to TRBJ1-2; a possible D gene is TRBD1 (5 bases). Germline values: CDR1 SEHNR, CDR2 FQNEAQ (reference sequence). This CDR3 spans 15 amino acids. Between the trimmed V and J ends, which lost 2 bases and 6 bases, there was a span of 16 bases. In DNA, the CDR3 is TGTGCCAGCAGCTTATTGGACACTGCGTACAATGGCTACACCTTC. The encoded protein is CASSLLDTAYNGYTF.

This chain links TRBV4-2 with TRBJ2-5; 7 bases map to TRBD1. The CDR3 sequence is 14 residues long. With V trimmed by 0 bases and J by 5 bases, 3 bases remained unmatched. Germline V gene lookup returns CDR1 LGHNA and CDR2 YNFKEQ. CDR3 in amino acids: CASSQEGRGETQYF. CDR3 coding DNA: TGTGCCAGCAGCCAAGAGGGCAGGGGGGAGACCCAGTACTTC.

The CDR3, as DNA: TGTGCCAGCAGTGCCCGACTAGCAGACTACGAGCAGTACTTC. This translates into CASSARLADYEQYF. The chain combines TRBV28 with TRBJ2-7; 7 bases map to TRBD2. CDR1 is MDHEN, CDR2 SYDVKM, per germline. The ends lost 5 bases at V and 3 bases at J; junction bases unmatched: 7. The CDR3 runs to 14 residues.

This clone was recorded a few times. The rearrangement uses TRBV7-7 and TRBJ2-5; 16 positions agree with TRBD2. The J segment lost 6 bases and the V segment lost 4 bases, leaving 11 bases of the junction unmatched. CDR1 is SSHAT, CDR2 FNYEAQ, per germline (reference sequence). The CDR3 covers 18 residues. CDR3: CASSSGLAGGQFWKTQYF. The CDR3 DNA reads as TGTGCCAGCAGCTCGGGACTAGCGGGGGGGCAGTTCTGGAAGACCCAGTACTTC.

This rearrangement joins TRBV6-1 to TRBJ2-7; 7 positions agree with TRBD1. This CDR3 comprises 19 residues. CDR1 and CDR2 (germline): MNHNS, SASEGT. The V segment lost 3 bases and the J segment 0 bases; nucleotides outside the gene matches: 17. DNA for the CDR3: TGTGCCAGCAGTGATAGGCTCAAATTAAGGGGGCCCAGCTCCTACGAGCAGTACTTC. As protein: CASSDRLKLRGPSSYEQYF.

This clone was observed a single time. The rearrangement links TRBV27 to TRBJ1-1; 11 bases agree with TRBD1. This CDR3 has 17 amino acids. Trimming took 6 bases from V and 4 from J; bases not matched to a gene: 13. Per the germline V gene, CDR1 is MNHEY and CDR2 is SMNVEV (reference sequence). The CDR3 protein is CASRYRDRGGLGTEAFF. CDR3 in DNA: TGTGCCAGCAGATACCGGGACAGGGGGGGCTTGGGCACTGAAGCTTTCTTT.

The chain joins TRBV5-1 to TRBJ2-3; tentative D call: TRBD1 (6 bases). The V end lost 2 bases, the J end lost 0 bases, and 10 bases lay between the germline ends. There are 15 residues in the CDR3. Germline V gene lookup returns CDR1 SGHRS and CDR2 YFSETQ. The chain's CDR3 is CASSFQDRSTDTQYF. Written as DNA, the CDR3 is TGCGCCAGCAGCTTCCAAGACAGGAGCACAGATACGCAGTATTTT. Supplemented by reference TRBV5-1 and TRBJ2-3, the full variable domain reads KAGVTQTPRYLIKTRGQQVTLSCSPISGHRSVSWYQQTPGQGLQFLFEYFSETQRNKGNFPGRFSGRQFSNSRSEMNVSTLELGDSALYLCASSFQDRSTDTQYFGPGTRLTVL.

J is TRBJ2-3 and V is TRBV9; D gene ambiguous. The CDR3 consists of 14 residues. With 2 bases removed from V and 2 bases from J, the gap between germline ends came to 9 bases. Germline assignment: CDR1 SGDLS and CDR2 YYNGEE. This CDR3 is CASSVGGITDTQYF. The CDR3 nucleotides are TGTGCCAGCAGCGTCGGTGGTATCACAGATACGCAGTATTTT.

The rearrangement joins TRBV5-6 to TRBJ1-2; D is possibly TRBD1 (5 bases). The germline V and J ends were trimmed by 5 bases and 1 base, with 9 bases remaining between them. CDR1 and CDR2 from the germline V gene are SGHDT and YYEEEE. CDR3 length equals 13 residues. CDR3 sequence reads: CASSPGFNYGYTF. The CDR3 coding sequence is TGTGCCAGCAGTCCAGGGTTTAACTATGGCTACACCTTC.

The genes are TRBV5-6 and TRBJ1-2, with 8 bases fitting TRBD1. CDR1 and CDR2 from the germline V gene are SGHDT and YYEEEE. The CDR3 has 17 amino acids. The ends lost 4 bases at V and 4 bases at J; junction bases unmatched: 15. For the CDR3, the DNA is TGTGCCAGCAGCCTACAGATGGGACAGGATAAATTCTATGGCTACACCTTC. This translates into CASSLQMGQDKFYGYTF.

This clone was detected a few times. V gene TRBV29-1 combines with J gene TRBJ2-5; D is ambiguous. V gave up 3 bases and J gave up 3 bases, with 14 bases separating them. Per germline, CDR1 SQVTM and CDR2 ANQGSEA. This CDR3 is built from 14 residues. As DNA, the CDR3 is TGCAGCGTTGAGTACGGTTACGCGAAAGAGACCCAGTACTTC. This encodes CSVEYGYAKETQYF.

The CDR3 loop reads CASTPTGPDSPLHF. The CDR3, as DNA: TGTGCCAGCACCCCGACAGGGCCGGATTCACCCCTCCACTTT. The chain combines TRBV6-1 with TRBJ1-6, with 7 bases aligning to TRBD1. Trimming cost V 7 bases and J 8 bases; bases outside gene matches: 8. CDR1 MNHNS and CDR2 SASEGT come from the germline V gene. CDR3 size: 14 residues.

As DNA, the CDR3 is TGTGCCAGCAGCTCATACCGGGACAGGAGCTCCTACGAGCAGTACTTC. Protein: CASSSYRDRSSYEQYF. This chain joins TRBV7-9 and TRBJ2-7; 8 bases align to TRBD1. The V and J ends lost 4 bases and 0 bases, in that order; junction bases with no gene match: 8. The CDR3 runs 16 residues. Germline V gene sequence: CDR1 SEHNR, CDR2 FQNEAQ (reference sequence).

This rearrangement joins TRBV6-5 to TRBJ1-3; perhaps TRBD1 as D (6 bases). V lost 0 bases and J lost 7, with 13 bases in between. Germline CDR1 MNHEY, CDR2 SVGAGI. This CDR3 has 15 amino acids. This chain's CDR3 is CASSYSRGRGNTIYF. CDR3 nucleotides: TGTGCCAGCAGTTACTCCCGGGGCAGGGGCAACACCATATATTTT.

This clone was counted between two and nine times. The chain employs TRBV25-1 and TRBJ1-2; D may be TRBD1 (5 bases). CDR3 length equals 16 residues. Germline assignment: CDR1 MGHDK and CDR2 SYGVNS. V was clipped by 1 base and J by 4 bases, with 16 bases between them. In DNA, the CDR3 is TGTGCCAGCAGTGAATTCGGCAGGGTTGAGATCTATGGCTACACCTTC. Translating gives CASSEFGRVEIYGYTF.

This sequence joins TRBV7-9 and TRBJ2-7; 8 bases are a match to TRBD1. The CDR3 runs to 12 residues. Germline lookup yields CDR1 SEHNR and CDR2 FQNEAQ (reference sequence). Trimming removed 2 bases from V and 6 bases from J; junction bases left unmatched: 0. The CDR3 reads CASSLQGAEQYF. The CDR3 DNA sequence: TGTGCCAGCAGCTTACAGGGGGCCGAGCAGTACTTC.

This chain connects TRBV19 to TRBJ2-1; 10 bases match TRBD2. V lost 3 bases and J lost 1; bases outside the gene matches: 3. CDR1 is LNHDA and CDR2 is SQIVND in the germline V gene (reference sequence). This CDR3 is built from 16 residues. CDR3 in amino acids: CASSILAGDSYNEQFF. The DNA for the CDR3 is TGTGCCAGTAGTATTCTAGCGGGGGATTCCTACAATGAGCAGTTCTTC.

The chain links TRBV7-8 to TRBJ2-7; D might be TRBD2 (5 bases). CDR1 is SGHVS and CDR2 is FQNEAQ in the germline V gene. The CDR3 totals 13 residues. The ends were cut back, 8 bases at V and 0 bases at J, with 11 bases in the middle. In DNA form, the CDR3 reads TGTGCCAGCCGGGGTAGGTACTCCTACGAGCAGTACTTC. This sequence encodes CASRGRYSYEQYF.

The J gene is TRBJ2-5, the V gene TRBV19; D not certain. The CDR3 is made up of 12 amino acids. From germline, CDR1 is LNHDA and CDR2 SQIVND (reference sequence). Trimming took off 6 bases at V and 2 bases at J, with 7 bases between the two ends. The DNA for the CDR3 is TGTGCCAGTAGGGGCCTTCAAGAGACCCAGTACTTC. Its translation: CASRGLQETQYF.

The rearrangement links TRBV5-4 to TRBJ1-4; 8 bases line up with TRBD1. CDR3 length: 16 residues. Losses at the gene ends were 3 bases for V and 7 bases for J; bases not matched to a gene: 11. Germline V gene data show CDR1 as SGHNT and CDR2 as YYREEE (reference sequence). The CDR3 region is CASSSNAGTGGEKLFF. In DNA form, the CDR3 reads TGTGCCAGCAGCTCCAACGCCGGGACAGGAGGTGAAAAACTGTTTTTT.

This clone was seen only a few times. The rearrangement uses TRBV4-3 and TRBJ2-5; TRBD2 aligns across 10 bases. The CDR3 runs to 17 residues. CDR1 is LGHNA, CDR2 YSLEER, per germline. Trimming removed 1 base from V and 4 bases from J; junction bases left unmatched: 9. CDR3 in DNA: TGCGCCAGCAGCCAAGCTCTTCCAGCGGGGGGGCCAGAGACCCAGTACTTC. Translation: CASSQALPAGGPETQYF.

The rearrangement links TRBV5-1 to TRBJ2-7; D might be TRBD2 (6 bases). This CDR3 is built from 15 residues. The V and J ends lost 0 bases and 3 bases respectively, with 13 bases between them. CDR1 is SGHRS and CDR2 is YFSETQ in the germline V gene. DNA for the CDR3: TGCGCCAGCAGCTTGGCCGTAGGGCGGGGCTACGAGCAGTACTTC. Amino acids: CASSLAVGRGYEQYF.

This chain joins TRBV29-1 and TRBJ1-1; TRBD1 matches 9 bases. The CDR3 extends over 13 amino acids. CDR1 and CDR2 (germline): SQVTM, ANQGSEA. The V and J ends lost 2 bases and 4 bases, in that order; junction bases with no gene match: 2. This CDR3 is CSVERTGVTEAFF. Here the CDR3 DNA reads TGCAGCGTTGAACGGACAGGGGTCACTGAAGCTTTCTTT.